This T cell receptor beta chain is drawn from a study of blood T cell repertoires in COVID-19. V shed 3 bases, J shed 4 bases, and the junction held 12 bases outside the gene matches. CDR1 is LGHDT, CDR2 YNNKEL, per germline (reference sequence). The CDR3 runs to 17 residues. In the original analysis: Reference gene primer amplification gave nucleated cell count estimates. The assay was immunoSEQ multiplex PCR, and TCRdb's table has in-frame clones only and misses some. V, J and clone size were drawn from that table, and D and trimming were deduced from the DNA. The table includes about 150,000 clones, 85% detected once. This clone occurred a few times.

The chain is built from TRBV3-1 (or the pseudogene TRBV3-2) and TRBJ2-1; 7 bases align to TRBD2. Source material: peripheral blood. The receptor's source is a human donor with acute or convalescent COVID-19. The donor label of this sample is uncertain. Here the CDR3 reads CASSQLWWEGSYNEQFF. CDR3 nucleotides: TGTGCCAGCAGCCAGTTATGGTGGGAGGGCTCATACAATGAGCAGTTCTTC.